This is a list of T cell receptor beta chains from one sample in a study of Graves' ophthalmopathy and Graves' hyperthyroidism. TCRdb re-called the multiplex PCR reads through MiXCR, storing one row per CDR3 protein. This sample has around 1.1 million distinct CDR3 sequences, with less than 45% found just once. Input material: peripheral blood or thyroid tissue (not recorded which). These receptors all come from an adult man with Graves' hyperthyroidism. The CDR3 runs from the conserved cysteine through the conserved F or W. D genes are given only for firm matches. Clone size is shown for a subset of rows, as once, few, many or a class of expanded clone.

DNA | CDR3 | D | J | V | size
TGTGCCAGCAGCTTAGCGGGGGTCTATAGCAATCAGCCCCAGCATTTT | CASSLAGVYSNQPQHF | - | TRBJ1-5 | TRBV7-8 | many
TGCAGTGCTAGGACCTCCGAACTAGCGGGAGTGGAAGAGACCCAGTACTTC | CSARTSELAGVEETQYF | TRBD2 | TRBJ2-5 | TRBV20-1 | many
TGTGCCAGCAGCTCCCGGGTTTTTATGGTCGAGCAGTACTTC | CASSSRVFMVEQYF | - | TRBJ2-7 | TRBV11-2 | many
TGTGCCAGCAGTTTAGGGGCGGGGCGGGGCTCCTACGAGCAGTACTTC | CASSLGAGRGSYEQYF | - | TRBJ2-7 | TRBV10-3 | few
TGTGCCAGCAGCTTCAAGGCGAACACTGAAGCTTTCTTT | CASSFKANTEAFF | - | TRBJ1-1 | TRBV7-9 | many
TGCAGCGTTGTTGAACAGGGAGGGTCACCCCTCCACTTT | CSVVEQGGSPLHF | - | TRBJ1-6 | TRBV29-1 | many
TGCAGCGTCGGCGGGACAGGGATCGAGCAGTACTTC | CSVGGTGIEQYF | TRBD1 | TRBJ2-7 | TRBV29-1 | once
TGTGCCAGCAGCTTAGACATTTCCCGCCCGGATGAAAAACTGTTTTTT | CASSLDISRPDEKLFF | - | TRBJ1-4 | TRBV7-2 | -
TGTGCCAGCAGCACGACGGGCCGGACAGGGCACAGAAACACCATATATTTT | CASSTTGRTGHRNTIYF | TRBD1 | TRBJ1-3 | TRBV13 | -
TGTGCCAGCAGCCGACGGGGGACAGTCAACTACGAGCAGTACTTC | CASSRRGTVNYEQYF | - | TRBJ2-7 | TRBV12-3/TRBV12-4 | many
TGTGCCAGCAGGGGGACAGCTAATGAAAAACTGTTTTTT | CASRGTANEKLFF | TRBD1 | TRBJ1-4 | TRBV2 | many
TGTGCCAGCAGCTTAGCGGAGGGGGATACGCAGTATTTT | CASSLAEGDTQYF | - | TRBJ2-3 | TRBV11-3 | -
TGTGCCAGCAGTGCTTATCACACTGAAGCTTTCTTT | CASSAYHTEAFF | - | TRBJ1-1 | TRBV25-1 | many
TGTGCCAGCAGCCCGACGGGAGAGGCCCAGTACTTC | CASSPTGEAQYF | - | TRBJ2-5 | TRBV7-8 | -
TGTGCCAGCAGCTTAGAACCGAGCGGGTATGGCTACACCTTC | CASSLEPSGYGYTF | - | TRBJ1-2 | TRBV7-8 | many
TGTGCCAGCAGTTCAGGGGGCTGGTCCTATGGCTACACCTTC | CASSSGGWSYGYTF | TRBD1 | TRBJ1-2 | TRBV12-3/TRBV12-4 | few
TGCAGCGTTGGAGAGTACGAGCAGTACTTC | CSVGEYEQYF | - | TRBJ2-7 | TRBV29-1 | few
TGTGCCAGCAGCGTAGATCAGGGCGATCAGCCCCAGCATTTT | CASSVDQGDQPQHF | - | TRBJ1-5 | TRBV9 | many
TGTGCCAGCAGTGAATTTTTGGGAGTTGGTATTGGACCCCTCCACTTT | CASSEFLGVGIGPLHF | - | TRBJ1-6 | TRBV6-5 | few
TGTGCCAGCAGTTTCTCCCTAGCTCGAACCTACGAGCAGTACTTC | CASSFSLARTYEQYF | - | TRBJ2-7 | TRBV28 | few
TGTGCCAGCAACCAAGGACAGGGTCTGCAAGAGCAGTACTTC | CASNQGQGLQEQYF | TRBD1 | TRBJ2-7 | TRBV11-2 | -
TGCAGTGCTACAAAATTCACAGGGAACCAAGAGACCCAGTACTTC | CSATKFTGNQETQYF | - | TRBJ2-5 | TRBV20-1 | many
TGTGCCACCAGCAGAGACAGGGGGCCAGATACGCAGTATTTT | CATSRDRGPDTQYF | TRBD1 | TRBJ2-3 | TRBV15 | -
TGCAGTGCCATCAACATGAACACTGAAGCTTTCTTT | CSAINMNTEAFF | - | TRBJ1-1 | TRBV20-1 | many
TGCGCCAGCAGCTTGTCTAAGGGTTTC | CASSLSKGF | - | TRBJ2-1 | TRBV5-1 | -
TGCGTCAGCAGCCAAGATGAGGATCAGCCCCAGCATTTT | CVSSQDEDQPQHF | - | TRBJ1-5 | TRBV7-2 | -
TGCAGCGTTGAAGATCGGGGATGGGCTGGGGCCAACGTCCTGACTTTC | CSVEDRGWAGANVLTF | - | TRBJ2-6 | TRBV29-1 | -
TGTGCCAGCAGTTTATCGTCGCAGGGCTCCTACGAGCAGTACTTC | CASSLSSQGSYEQYF | - | TRBJ2-7 | TRBV27 | few
TGTGCCAGCAGTTTAGACCCATTCAGGGAGCAGTACTTC | CASSLDPFREQYF | - | TRBJ2-7 | TRBV27 | -
TGTGCCAGCAGTTACCTCCCTGAAGAGACCCAGTACTTC | CASSYLPEETQYF | - | TRBJ2-5 | TRBV6-5 | -
TGTGCCAGTAGCCATCTGACAGGGAACACTGAAGCTTTCTTT | CASSHLTGNTEAFF | - | TRBJ1-1 | TRBV19 | many
TGTGCCAGCAGCTTAGCGGTGGGGACAGATACGCAGTATTTT | CASSLAVGTDTQYF | - | TRBJ2-3 | TRBV7-6 | few
TGTGCCAGCAGAACATTAGCGGGAGACTACGAGCAGTACTTC | CASRTLAGDYEQYF | TRBD2 | TRBJ2-7 | TRBV7-7 | -
TGTGCCATCAGGGCCAGCGGGGGGGCGCGGCCTCAAGAGACCCAGTACTTC | CAIRASGGARPQETQYF | TRBD2 | TRBJ2-5 | TRBV10-3 | many